This T cell receptor (beta chain) was identified during a study of regulatory T cells in long-lasting Graves disease. Through Arm-PCR of CDR3 regions and iRepertoire HTBI primers, TCR beta libraries were built. Via MiXCR, TCRdb re-called the multiplex PCR reads, giving one row per CDR3 protein. This table has hundreds of thousands of distinct CDR3 sequences, less than 15% appearing once. Stated time point: newly diagnosed GD, antithyroid drugs for less than 3 months. Preparation of the TCR library used RNA extracted from PBMCs. CDR3 length: 13 amino acids. Trimming took off 1 base at V and 3 bases at J, with 6 bases between the two ends. Germline loops: CDR1 MNHEY, CDR2 SMNVEV (reference sequence). Notes on the study in general: Persistent disease was characterized by preferential usage of TRBV28, TRBJ1-2 and TRBJ2-5.

In its sample, this clonotype was seen many times. Its antigen is still unknown. The data also belong to a second study, concerning T cells in Graves' hyperthyroidism and ophthalmopathy. As that study records: Ophthalmopathy was predicted by the model a median of about 6.7 months ahead of onset.

The chain is built from TRBV27 and TRBJ1-2; unclear D gene. The sequencing used peripheral blood mononuclear cells (PBMCs), collected at new diagnosis, from a patient treated with antithyroid drugs. This receptor was obtained from a man aged 25-45 years with Graves disease. The CDR3: CASSLFPHYGYTF. For the CDR3, the DNA is TGTGCCAGCAGTTTATTCCCCCACTATGGCTACACCTTC.